The T cell receptor beta chain under discussion was sequenced for a study of cytomegalovirus exposure and HLA in healthy donors. About the study: HLA-typed donors were the source of about 90 million unique TCRs held in an early data release. Study-wide results and caveats: For most TCR beta V segments, an earlier analysis put the productive rate at about 87% or about 30% of the time. In a later analysis, at a false discovery rate of 0.05, roughly 18,000 TCR beta sequences were associated with HLA alleles.

Germline V gene lookup returns CDR1 SEHNR and CDR2 FQNEAQ (reference sequence). The CDR3 spans 16 residues. The V and J ends lost 4 bases and 3 bases respectively, with 19 bases between them. Regarding this clone: Its antigen is unknown.

The study ran its PCR with 60 Vbeta and 13 Jbeta primers. TCRdb's table, derived via immunoSEQ multiplex PCR, lists solely in-frame clones and lacks some. The sample has nearly 200,000 clones. The rearrangement uses TRBV7-9 and TRBJ2-7; perhaps TRBD2 as D (6 bases). The TCR originated in a boy younger than 18 in good health and CMV-seronegative. The sample was PBMCs. The CDR3 nucleotides read TGTGCCAGCAGCTCCCCGGGAGTGGCCGTGGGCTACGAGCAGTACTTC. It yields the protein CASSSPGVAVGYEQYF.